The text below deals with one TCR beta chain. The assay was immunoSEQ multiplex PCR, and TCRdb's table has in-frame clones only and misses some. The profile shows roughly 140,000 clones, less than 90% of them singletons. The data are from a study of cytomegalovirus exposure and HLA in healthy donors. The CDR3 length is 11 residues. Germline V gene lookup returns CDR1 LNHDA and CDR2 SQIVND (reference sequence). V was clipped by 5 bases and J by 8 bases, with 9 bases between them. The chain uses TRBV19 and TRBJ1-1; the D gene is possibly TRBD1 (6 bases). Sequenced material: PBMCs. The receptor was derived from a woman between 18 and 29 years old in good health and CMV-seropositive. The CDR3: CASSFTGEAFF. DNA for the CDR3: TGTGCCAGTAGTTTTACAGGGGAAGCTTTCTTT.